This T cell receptor (beta chain) was observed in a study of human T cells and chemical hapten exposure listed by TCRdb under 2021. Study-level background: For sensitization, 2% DPC in acetone was applied to a roughly 2 cm by roughly 2 cm area of upper inner arm skin. Throughout the study period of roughly five months, patients also received therapeutic DPC doses to the scalp every week. Patch testing was performed on the upper back with Finn chambers containing 0.01% DPC, and the patch tests were scored after 6 days according to International Contact Dermatitis Research Group standards. The mostly female patient cohort included alopecia areata with under or over 50% scalp involvement, alopecia totalis and alopecia universalis. Libraries were pooled for sequencing, and variation in per-sample TCR yields was attributed mainly to small differences in library volumes within the pool. Peripheral blood TCR repertoire changes were tracked in vivo in alopecia patients during primary and secondary sensitization to the hapten diphenylcyclopropenone (DPC). Blood samples were taken from patients before sensitization (week 0) and at 2, 6 and about 24 weeks after DPC sensitization. Blood for TCR sequencing was provided by twenty-nine alopecia patients at one to four time points (pre-sensitization, 2, 6 and 24 weeks).

The study at large found these results: Repeated subsampling changed both the strength of the expansion versus patch-test correlation and the threshold at which that correlation became significant. A positive correlation was found between the number of PT1 expanded TCRs and patch test score, with significance reached at thresholds 8, 16 and 32 but not 4. Because every patient had alopecia, a presumed autoimmune disease, the patients' immune response might differ from that of healthy individuals. Expanded TCRs formed significantly more large CDR3 similarity clusters than pre-sensitization or healthy control sets, consistent with antigen-driven responses. DPC sensitization did not change how many TCRs were above 1 in 1000 frequency, and no evidence was found of alterations in global repertoire structure.

Receptor amplification or capture employed RACE. TCRdb records NextSeq 500 as the sequencer. Library preparation attached unique molecular identifiers to individual cDNA molecules for quantitative, reproducible TCR counting. From each blood RNA sample, both TCR alpha and TCR beta chains were sequenced. Concerning the study's data processing: Samples had a median of about 96,000 TCRs, with a range from roughly 23,224 to 700,000. The Decombinator software suite was used to annotate V, J and CDR3 in the TCR reads. Every sample was subsampled to the same number of TCRs (28,000) for the PS versus PT1 abundance plots. Expanded TCRs were defined as absent before sensitization and observed at least eight times at the 2-week time point. TCRdb reprocessed the public reads (quality trimming at Q25 with fastp, clone calling with MiXCR) and kept in-frame beta chains. Under each unique CDR3 protein, matching rows form one entry showing the most common genes and DNA. Here the V and J calls rest on TCRdb's processing, not on the authors' analysis. In this sample the table shows fewer than 500,000 distinct CDR3 sequences, around 5% of which occur a single time. The top ten hold 2% to 2.5% of the sample.

The CDR1 and CDR2 encoded by the germline V gene are KGHSH and LQKENI. The CDR3 runs 12 residues from the cysteine to the phenylalanine. The kept DNA is CDR3 alone, 36 bases in frame from the first base. V loses 4 bases, J loses 1 base, and the germline ends lie 4 bases apart. The time point label of this sample denotes: patch test 1, 2 weeks after DPC sensitization. The label giving this sample's treatment or condition can be read as: therapeutic diphenylcyclopropenone sensitization with weekly scalp DPC. Blood at each patch-test visit was drawn before the patch test was applied. Patients were eligible if aged 18 to 70, diagnosed with alopecia and judged suitable for DPC therapy, and pregnant patients were excluded. Total RNA was isolated from unfractionated whole blood collected in Tempus Blood RNA tubes. This clonotype came up many times. Its cognate antigen has yet to be identified. Base-call qualities are not available, and no considerably larger clone is one nucleotide away.

The rearrangement joined TRBV18 to TRBJ1-1, with the D gene uncertain. The TCR was taken from a woman aged 45 to 65 with alopecia areata. Some clones in this sample may be carry-over from other donors' samples. The sample here was whole blood, taken in connection with sensitization to the hapten diphenylcyclopropenone (DPC). The DNA sequence reads TGTGCCAGCTCACGTTCGAACACTGAAGCTTTCTTT. It codes for CASSRSNTEAFF.